This T cell receptor (beta chain) was profiled in a study of cytomegalovirus exposure and HLA in healthy donors. V shed 1 base and J 7 bases; nucleotides not matched to a gene: 8. There are 17 residues in the CDR3. Germline CDR1 and CDR2: MRHNA and SNTAGT. Primers: 60 Vbeta forward and 13 Jbeta reverse. Measured with immunoSEQ multiplex PCR; TCRdb has only the in-frame clones, and not every one. Here the sample spans some 150,000 clones, less than 80% being singletons. Whole-study results and caveats: TCR beta V segments were, for the most part, productive about 87% or about 30% of the time in an earlier analysis.

This clone occurred a few times. What it binds is unknown. The V and J genes are TRBV6-4 and TRBJ2-1, with 12 bases lining up with TRBD2. The receptor's source is a man aged 40-50 years in good health and CMV-seronegative. The source material was PBMCs. The CDR3 spells CASSDLNLAGGINEQFF. Written as DNA, the CDR3 is TGTGCCAGCAGTGACTTAAATCTAGCGGGGGGGATAAATGAGCAGTTCTTC.